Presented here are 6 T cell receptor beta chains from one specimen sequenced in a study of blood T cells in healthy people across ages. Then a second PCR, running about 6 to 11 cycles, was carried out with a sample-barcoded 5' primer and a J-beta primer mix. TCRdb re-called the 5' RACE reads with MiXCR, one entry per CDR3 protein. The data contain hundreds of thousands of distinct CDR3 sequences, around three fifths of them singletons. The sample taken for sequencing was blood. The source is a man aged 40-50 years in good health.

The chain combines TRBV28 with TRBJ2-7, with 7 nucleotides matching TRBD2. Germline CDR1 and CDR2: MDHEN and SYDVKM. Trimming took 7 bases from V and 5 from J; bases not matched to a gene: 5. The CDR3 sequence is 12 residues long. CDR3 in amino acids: CASTGLVDEQYF. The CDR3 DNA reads TGTGCCAGCACCGGACTAGTTGACGAGCAGTACTTC.

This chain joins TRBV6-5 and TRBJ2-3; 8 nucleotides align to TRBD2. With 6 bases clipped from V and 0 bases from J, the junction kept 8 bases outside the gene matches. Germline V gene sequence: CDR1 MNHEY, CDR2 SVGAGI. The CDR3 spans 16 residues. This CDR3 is CASSPILAVSTDTQYF. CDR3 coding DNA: TGTGCCAGCAGCCCCATACTAGCGGTTAGCACAGATACGCAGTATTTT.

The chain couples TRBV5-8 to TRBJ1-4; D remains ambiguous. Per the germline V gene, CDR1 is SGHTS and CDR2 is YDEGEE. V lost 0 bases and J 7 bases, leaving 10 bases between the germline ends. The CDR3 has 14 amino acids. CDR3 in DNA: TGTGCCAGCAGCTTGGTAGGACGGTTTGAAAAACTGTTTTTT. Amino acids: CASSLVGRFEKLFF.

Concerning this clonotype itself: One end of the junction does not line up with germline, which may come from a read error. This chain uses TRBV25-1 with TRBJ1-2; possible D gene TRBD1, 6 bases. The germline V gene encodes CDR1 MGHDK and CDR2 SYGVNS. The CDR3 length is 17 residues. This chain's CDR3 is CASSDEGGPPLSYGYTF. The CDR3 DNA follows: TGTGCCAGTAGTGACGAAGGGGGGCCACCGCTATCCTATGGCTACACCTTC.

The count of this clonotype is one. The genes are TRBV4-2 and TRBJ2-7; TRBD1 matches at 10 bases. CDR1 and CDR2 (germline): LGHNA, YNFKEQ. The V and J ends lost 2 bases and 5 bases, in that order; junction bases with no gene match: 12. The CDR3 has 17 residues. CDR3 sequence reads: CASSQPTTLTGGHEQYF. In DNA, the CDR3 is TGTGCCAGCAGCCAACCAACGACCCTGACAGGGGGCCACGAGCAGTACTTC.

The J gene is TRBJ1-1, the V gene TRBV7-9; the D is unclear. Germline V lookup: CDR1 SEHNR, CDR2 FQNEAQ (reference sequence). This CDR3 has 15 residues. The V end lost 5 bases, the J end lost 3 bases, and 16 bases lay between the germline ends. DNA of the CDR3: TGTGCCAGCAGCGCATCGATGGACTCGGACACTGAAGCTTTCTTT. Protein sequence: CASSASMDSDTEAFF.